Listed below are T cell receptor beta chains from one sample, sequenced in a study of T cells in narcolepsy. TCRdb keeps only in-frame clones here, not all; method: immunoSEQ multiplex PCR. Of about 33,000 clones in the sample, almost 90% were seen once. Source material: CD45RA- memory CD4+ T cells from PBMCs. Receptors originate from a human donor with narcolepsy. Both conserved end residues are part of each CDR3. A D gene is named only where the DNA matches it firmly. Rows give clone size only sometimes, using once, few, many, or a class for an expanded clone.

TRBJ1-5 TRBV7-2 once - TGTGCCAGCAGCGACTTGGCCGGTGCCCCTAGGGCCCAGCATTTT CASSDLAGAPRAQHF
TRBJ1-4 TRBV5-1 - - TGCGCCAGCAGCCCGACAGGACTTAATCGGGAAAAACTGTTTTTT CASSPTGLNREKLFF
TRBJ1-1 TRBV28 - - TGTGCCAGCAGGCCGCAACTACCTGAAGCTTTCTTT CASRPQLPEAFF
TRBJ2-1 TRBV7-8 - - TGTGCCAGCAGCTTAGGGGCAGCACAGGGGCAGTTCTTC CASSLGAAQGQFF
TRBJ2-3 TRBV9 - TRBD2 TGTGCCAGCAGGCCGGGACTAGCGTCGAGGGGTAGCACAGATACGCAGTATTTT CASRPGLASRGSTDTQYF
TRBJ2-5 TRBV7-2 few - TGTGCCAGCAGCTTAGTACCCGGGGCCCGGGGGGAGACCCAGTACTTC CASSLVPGARGETQYF
TRBJ2-3 TRBV6-5 - - TGTGCCAGCAGTTCGGGGTCTAGCACAGATACGCAGTATTTT CASSSGSSTDTQYF
TRBJ2-3 TRBV10-3 - - TGTGCCTCTGAGCAGGGAAGGGAAGATACGCAGTATTTT CASEQGREDTQYF
TRBJ2-7 TRBV4-1 - TRBD2 TGCGCCAGCAGCCAAGGGACCGGACTAGCGGGAGACCACGAGCAGTACTTC CASSQGTGLAGDHEQYF
TRBJ2-7 TRBV11-2 - TRBD1 TGTGCCAGCAGCTTAACAGGGGACGGCGAGCAGTACTTC CASSLTGDGEQYF
TRBJ2-1 TRBV2 once TRBD2 TGTGCCTACAGTGGGACTAGCGGGAGGGCCGGCGATGAGCAGTTCTTC CAYSGTSGRAGDEQFF
TRBJ2-7 TRBV4-3 - TRBD1 TGCGCCAGCAGCGAGCGCGGACAGGCCTACGAGCAGTACTTC CASSERGQAYEQYF
TRBJ2-3 TRBV4-3 few - TGCGCCAGCAGCCTAGAATTTCGGGGAGTTGCAGATACGCAGTATTTT CASSLEFRGVADTQYF
TRBJ1-5 TRBV7-8 - TRBD1 TGTGCCAGCAGCTTATTGGCAGGGGGACAGCCCCAGCATTTT CASSLLAGGQPQHF
TRBJ2-5 TRBV14 - - TGTGCCAGCAGCCAAGGGGGCGAGACCCAGTACTTC CASSQGGETQYF
TRBJ1-1 TRBV2 - TRBD1 TGTGCCACTATGCAGAGGACAGGGAACGCTGAAGCTTTCTTT CATMQRTGNAEAFF
TRBJ1-2 TRBV7-2 - TRBD1 TGTGCCAGCAGCCTACCCCGGGGACAGGGCCCCGGCTACACCTTC CASSLPRGQGPGYTF
TRBJ1-6 TRBV4-3 - TRBD1 TGCGCCAGCGGGCCCACAACAGGGGGTCATTCACCCCTCCACTTT CASGPTTGGHSPLHF
TRBJ1-3 TRBV29-1 - - TGCAGCGTAGAAAAGGGGGTCGCCGGAAACACCATATATTTT CSVEKGVAGNTIYF
TRBJ2-2 TRBV9 - - TGTGCCAGCAGCGTGACAGGAAACACCGGGGAGCTGTTTTTT CASSVTGNTGELFF
TRBJ2-7 TRBV5-3 - - TGTGCCAGAAGCTTGGCCGCACAGTACGAGCAGTACTTC CARSLAAQYEQYF
TRBJ2-7 TRBV27 - TRBD1 TGTGCCAGCAGTAACCCGACAGGGTCCTACGAGCAGTACTTC CASSNPTGSYEQYF
TRBJ1-2 TRBV29-1 - - TGCAGCGTTCAGTCAGACTATGGCTACACCTTC CSVQSDYGYTF
TRBJ2-1 TRBV5-1 - TRBD2 TGCGCCAGCATTGAGACTAGCGGGTACAATGGTGAGCAGTTCTTC CASIETSGYNGEQFF
TRBJ1-5 TRBV2 - TRBD1 TGTGCCAGCAGTTTATCCGGGACAGCCAATCAGCCCCAGCATTTT CASSLSGTANQPQHF
TRBJ2-7 TRBV6-6 once - TGTGCCAGCGGCGCAACGTCCTACGAGCAGTACTTC CASGATSYEQYF
TRBJ1-2 TRBV19 - - TGTGCCAGTAGTATATCAGGTCCGTTCTATGGCTACACCTTC CASSISGPFYGYTF
TRBJ1-6 TRBV30 - - TGTGCCTGGAGTGTAATGACGGGATATAATTCACCCCTCCACTTT CAWSVMTGYNSPLHF
TRBJ1-1 TRBV6-5 - - TGTGCCAGCAGTTATACAGGGAACACTGAAGCTTTCTTT CASSYTGNTEAFF
TRBJ2-7 TRBV6-5 - TRBD1 TGTGCCAGCAGACCCGACAGGGGCGAGCAGTACTTC CASRPDRGEQYF